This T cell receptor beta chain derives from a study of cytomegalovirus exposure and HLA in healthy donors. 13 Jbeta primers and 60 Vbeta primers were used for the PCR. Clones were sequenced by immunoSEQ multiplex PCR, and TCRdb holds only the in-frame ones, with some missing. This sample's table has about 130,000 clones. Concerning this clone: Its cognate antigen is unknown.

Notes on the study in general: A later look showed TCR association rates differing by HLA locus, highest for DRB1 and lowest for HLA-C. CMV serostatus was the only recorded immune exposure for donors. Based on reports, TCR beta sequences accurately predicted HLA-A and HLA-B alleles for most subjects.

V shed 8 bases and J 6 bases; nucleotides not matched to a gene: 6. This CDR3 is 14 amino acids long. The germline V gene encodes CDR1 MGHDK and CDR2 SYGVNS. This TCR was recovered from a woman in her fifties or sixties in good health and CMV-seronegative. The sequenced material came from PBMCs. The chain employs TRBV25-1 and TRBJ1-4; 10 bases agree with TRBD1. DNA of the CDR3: TGTGCCAGCTCACGACAGGGGGCGCATGAAAAACTGTTTTTT. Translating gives CASSRQGAHEKLFF.